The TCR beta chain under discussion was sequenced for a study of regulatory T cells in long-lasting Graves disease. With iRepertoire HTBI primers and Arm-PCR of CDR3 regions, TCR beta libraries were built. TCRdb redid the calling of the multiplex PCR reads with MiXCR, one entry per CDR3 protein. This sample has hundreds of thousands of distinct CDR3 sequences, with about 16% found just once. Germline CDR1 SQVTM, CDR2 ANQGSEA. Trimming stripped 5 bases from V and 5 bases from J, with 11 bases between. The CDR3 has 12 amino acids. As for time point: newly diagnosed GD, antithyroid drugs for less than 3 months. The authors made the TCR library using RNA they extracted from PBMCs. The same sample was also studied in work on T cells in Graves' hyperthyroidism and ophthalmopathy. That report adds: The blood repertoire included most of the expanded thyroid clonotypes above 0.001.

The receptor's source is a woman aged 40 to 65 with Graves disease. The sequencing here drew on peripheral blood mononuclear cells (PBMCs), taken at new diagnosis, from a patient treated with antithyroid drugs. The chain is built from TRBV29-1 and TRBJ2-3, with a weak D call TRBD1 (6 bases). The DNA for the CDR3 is TGCAGCGTTCCTAGAGGGGGAGATACGCAGTATTTT. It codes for CSVPRGGDTQYF.